The source of this T cell receptor (beta chain) is a study of blood T cells in healthy people across ages. The second PCR ran about 7 to 12 cycles with a sample-barcoded 5' primer and J-beta primers. In TCRdb, the 5' RACE reads were re-called with MiXCR into one record per CDR3 protein. The sample records about 1,400,000 distinct CDR3 sequences, 59% being singletons. This clonotype has a handful of counts. This receptor was identified in a man between 18 and 35 years old in good health. The sample taken for sequencing was blood.

The CDR3 DNA sequence: TGCAGTGCTAGGAATGTGAGAGCCTACGAGCAGTACTTC. This sequence encodes CSARNVRAYEQYF. The rearrangement links TRBV20-1 to TRBJ2-7; D is undetermined. Germline-derived CDR1 and CDR2 are DFQATT and SNEGSKA (reference sequence). Between the trimmed V and J ends, which lost 3 bases and 2 bases, there was a span of 11 bases. CDR3 length: 13 amino acids.